The subject of this entry is one T cell receptor (beta chain). Its antigen remains unknown. Each CDR3 protein is one row after TCRdb ran MiXCR on the reads. The sample holds over 55,000 distinct CDR3 sequences, 45% to 50% seen once. The CDR3 is 14 residues long. The V gene end was trimmed by 1 base and the J gene end by 5 bases; junction bases not matched to a gene: 4. Per germline, CDR1 ENHRY and CDR2 SYGVKD. These data come from a study of type 1 regulatory T cells. Overall study findings and caveats: Tr1 cells had a more restricted TCR repertoire than non-Tr1 cells.

The receptor was isolated from a human donor in good health. V gene TRBV10-3 combines with J gene TRBJ1-1, with TRBD1 matching 7 bases. The sequenced material came from cultured non-Tr1 T cells, either the whole culture or a sorted T cell fraction (not recorded which). The CDR3 DNA follows: TGTGCCATCAGTGAGTGGTCAGGGGGGACTGAAGCTTTCTTT. This encodes CAISEWSGGTEAFF.